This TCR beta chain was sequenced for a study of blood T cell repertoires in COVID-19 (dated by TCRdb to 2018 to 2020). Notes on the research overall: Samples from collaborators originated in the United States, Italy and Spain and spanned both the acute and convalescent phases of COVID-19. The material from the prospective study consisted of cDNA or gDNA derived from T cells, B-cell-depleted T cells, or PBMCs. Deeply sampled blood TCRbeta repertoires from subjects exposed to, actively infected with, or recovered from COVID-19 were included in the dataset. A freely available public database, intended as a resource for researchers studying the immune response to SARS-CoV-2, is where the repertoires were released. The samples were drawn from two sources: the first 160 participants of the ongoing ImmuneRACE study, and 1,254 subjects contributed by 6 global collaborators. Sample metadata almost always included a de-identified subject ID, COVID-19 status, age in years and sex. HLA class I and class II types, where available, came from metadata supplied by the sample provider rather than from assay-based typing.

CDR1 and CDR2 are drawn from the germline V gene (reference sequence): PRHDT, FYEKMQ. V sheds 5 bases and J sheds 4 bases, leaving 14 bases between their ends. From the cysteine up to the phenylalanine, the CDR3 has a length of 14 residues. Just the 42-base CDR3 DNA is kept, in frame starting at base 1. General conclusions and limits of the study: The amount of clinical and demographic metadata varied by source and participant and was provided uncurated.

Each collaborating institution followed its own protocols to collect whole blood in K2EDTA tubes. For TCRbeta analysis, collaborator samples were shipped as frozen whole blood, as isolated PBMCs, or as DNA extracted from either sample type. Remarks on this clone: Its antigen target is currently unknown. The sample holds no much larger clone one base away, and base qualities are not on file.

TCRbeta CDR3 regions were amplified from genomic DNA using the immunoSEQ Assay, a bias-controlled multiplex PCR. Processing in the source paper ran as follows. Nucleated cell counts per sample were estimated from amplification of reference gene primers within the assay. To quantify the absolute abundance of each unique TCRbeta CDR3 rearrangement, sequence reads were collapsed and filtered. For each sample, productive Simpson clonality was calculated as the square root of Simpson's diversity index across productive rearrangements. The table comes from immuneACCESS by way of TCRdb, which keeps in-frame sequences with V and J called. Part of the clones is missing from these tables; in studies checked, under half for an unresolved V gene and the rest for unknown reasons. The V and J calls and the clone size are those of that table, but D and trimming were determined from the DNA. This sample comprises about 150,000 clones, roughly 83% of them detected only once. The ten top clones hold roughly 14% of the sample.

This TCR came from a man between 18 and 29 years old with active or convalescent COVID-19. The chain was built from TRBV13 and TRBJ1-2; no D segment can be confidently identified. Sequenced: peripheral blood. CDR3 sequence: CASSRYGLSYGYTF. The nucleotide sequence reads TGTGCCAGCAGCCGATACGGACTTTCCTATGGCTACACCTTC.